A selection of T cell receptor beta chains follows, all from one sample in a study of post-analysis software for immune sequencing data. TCRdb re-analysed the PCR reads in MiXCR, keeping a single row per CDR3 protein. The table records roughly 800,000 distinct CDR3 sequences, just over 45% of them present only once. Input material: blood. Receptors originate from a girl aged 10-17 years with multiple sclerosis. Each CDR3 is given with its conserved first and last residue. Fields, in order: V gene, D gene, J gene, clone size, CDR3 protein, CDR3 DNA. D genes are given only for firm matches. The size field is filled for only some rows; it gives once, few, many or a size class.

TRBV19	TRBD2	TRBJ2-1	-	CASTPAGTTNEQFF	TGTGCCAGTACCCCGGCAGGGACTACCAATGAGCAGTTCTTC
TRBV28	TRBD1	TRBJ1-5	-	CASSSPGQGPYSNQPQHF	TGTGCCAGCAGCTCCCCGGGACAGGGACCTTATAGCAATCAGCCCCAGCATTTT
TRBV7-9	-	TRBJ1-1	few	CASSQGWTEAFF	TGTGCCAGCAGCCAGGGGTGGACTGAAGCTTTCTTT
TRBV20-1	-	TRBJ2-4	-	CSASSVLAKNIQYF	TGCAGTGCCTCTAGCGTACTAGCCAAAAACATTCAGTACTTC
TRBV11-2	-	TRBJ2-7	few	CASSLDPGTAYEQYF	TGTGCCAGCAGCTTAGATCCCGGGACGGCCTACGAGCAGTACTTC
TRBV2	TRBD2	TRBJ2-1	-	CASSEALIAGGETQFF	TGTGCCAGCAGTGAAGCGCTTATAGCGGGGGGAGAGACCCAGTTCTTC
TRBV6-6	-	TRBJ2-5	-	CASRSVLGETQYF	TGTGCCAGCAGATCCGTGCTAGGGGAGACCCAGTACTTC
TRBV7-2	-	TRBJ2-7	-	CASSFGATIGLYEQYF	TGTGCCAGCAGCTTTGGGGCCACGATAGGACTTTACGAGCAGTACTTC
TRBV4-3	TRBD2	TRBJ2-3	few	CASSQESGGPTDTQYF	TGCGCCAGCAGCCAAGAGTCGGGAGGGCCCACAGATACGCAGTATTTT
TRBV28	TRBD1	TRBJ1-2	-	CASSTQGPGWGYTF	TGTGCCAGTAGTACACAGGGGCCGGGTTGGGGCTACACCTTC
TRBV20-1	TRBD1	TRBJ1-2	-	CSAREQGARGGYTF	TGCAGTGCTAGAGAACAGGGGGCGCGGGGTGGCTACACCTTC
TRBV18	-	TRBJ2-5	-	CACSLTGQETQYF	TGTGCCTGCTCACTGACAGGCCAGGAGACCCAGTACTTC
TRBV7-2	TRBD2	TRBJ2-7	-	CASSLAAASGSTYRKQYF	TGTGCCAGCAGCTTAGCGGCGGCTAGCGGGAGTACCTATCGTAAACAGTACTTC
TRBV2	TRBD2	TRBJ2-3	-	CASSGPGLADPDTQYF	TGTGCCAGCAGTGGGCCGGGACTAGCGGACCCAGATACGCAGTATTTT